These T cell receptor beta chains were read from a single sample in a study of response to subunit inactivated influenza vaccine. One entry per CDR3 protein results from TCRdb running MiXCR on the RT-PCR reads. The data hold fewer than 700,000 distinct CDR3 sequences, with over 10% observed a single time. Specimen: PBMCs from blood, collected 40 to 50 days after vaccination. These receptor sequences come from a man aged 50 or older who received an inactivated influenza vaccine. Each CDR3 is given with its conserved first and last residue. The D gene is left open where the match is weak. For some rows the clone size is stated as once, few or many, or as a class when expanded; others skip it.

V gene: TRBV3-1
clone size: few
J gene: TRBJ2-1
CDR3 length: 17
D gene: TRBD2
CDR3 protein: CASSQGLAGYTYNEQFF
CDR3 DNA: TGTGCCAGCAGCCAGGGACTAGCGGGCTATACCTACAATGAGCAGTTCTTC

V gene: TRBV5-1
clone size: -
J gene: TRBJ2-5
CDR3 length: 13
D gene: -
CDR3 protein: CASRVGSQETQYF
CDR3 DNA: TGCGCCAGCAGAGTGGGATCCCAAGAGACCCAGTACTTC

V gene: TRBV7-9
clone size: -
J gene: TRBJ2-3
CDR3 length: 11
D gene: -
CDR3 protein: CAVPNGDTQYF
CDR3 DNA: TGTGCCGTTCCTAACGGAGATACGCAGTATTTT

V gene: TRBV10-3
clone size: -
J gene: TRBJ1-1
CDR3 length: 13
D gene: -
CDR3 protein: CAIRENRNTEAFF
CDR3 DNA: TGTGCCATCAGGGAGAACAGGAACACTGAAGCTTTCTTT

V gene: TRBV12-3/TRBV12-4
clone size: many
J gene: TRBJ2-5
CDR3 length: 15
D gene: TRBD1
CDR3 protein: CASSSDRDYQETQYF
CDR3 DNA: TGTGCCAGCAGTTCGGACAGGGACTACCAAGAGACCCAGTACTTC

V gene: TRBV4-1
clone size: -
J gene: TRBJ1-1
CDR3 length: 16
D gene: TRBD1
CDR3 protein: CASSYAGTGVRTEAFF
CDR3 DNA: TGCGCCAGCAGTTACGCCGGGACAGGGGTCCGCACTGAAGCTTTCTTT

V gene: TRBV7-2
clone size: -
J gene: TRBJ2-6
CDR3 length: 17
D gene: TRBD1
CDR3 protein: CASSPSLGQGEANVLTF
CDR3 DNA: TGTGCCAGCAGCCCCTCCCTTGGACAGGGCGAGGCCAACGTCCTGACTTTC

V gene: TRBV20-1
clone size: -
J gene: TRBJ2-2
CDR3 length: 15
D gene: -
CDR3 protein: CSAEGGGFNTGELFF
CDR3 DNA: TGCAGTGCTGAGGGGGGGGGCTTTAACACCGGGGAGCTGTTTTTT

V gene: TRBV7-2
clone size: -
J gene: TRBJ1-4
CDR3 length: 15
D gene: -
CDR3 protein: CASSLAALSNEKLFF
CDR3 DNA: TGTGCCAGCAGCTTAGCTGCCCTTTCTAATGAAAAACTGTTTTTT

V gene: TRBV12-3/TRBV12-4
clone size: -
J gene: TRBJ2-1
CDR3 length: 16
D gene: TRBD2
CDR3 protein: CASSPPGTSGYNEQFF
CDR3 DNA: TGTGCCAGCAGTCCTCCCGGGACTAGCGGTTACAATGAGCAGTTCTTC

V gene: TRBV7-9
clone size: -
J gene: TRBJ2-7
CDR3 length: 14
D gene: -
CDR3 protein: CASSLDTSPYEQYF
CDR3 DNA: TGTGCCAGCAGCTTAGACACGTCCCCCTACGAGCAGTACTTC

V gene: TRBV28
clone size: -
J gene: TRBJ2-3
CDR3 length: 13
D gene: -
CDR3 protein: CASRRLSEDTQYF
CDR3 DNA: TGTGCCAGCAGGCGTCTCTCGGAAGATACGCAGTATTTT

V gene: TRBV12-3/TRBV12-4
clone size: few
J gene: TRBJ2-5
CDR3 length: 17
D gene: TRBD1
CDR3 protein: CASKSSEQGAGLETQYF
CDR3 DNA: TGTGCCAGCAAATCTTCGGAACAGGGGGCCGGGTTGGAGACCCAGTACTTC

V gene: TRBV5-1
clone size: few
J gene: TRBJ2-3
CDR3 length: 16
D gene: TRBD1
CDR3 protein: CATSLASTGPTDTQYF
CDR3 DNA: TGCGCTACGTCGTTGGCATCGACAGGGCCCACAGATACGCAGTATTTT

V gene: TRBV7-9
clone size: few
J gene: TRBJ2-1
CDR3 length: 13
D gene: TRBD2
CDR3 protein: CASHSGGLREQFF
CDR3 DNA: TGTGCCAGCCATAGCGGGGGGCTCCGGGAGCAGTTCTTC

V gene: TRBV20-1
clone size: few
J gene: TRBJ2-5
CDR3 length: 12
D gene: -
CDR3 protein: CSAPQAGETQYF
CDR3 DNA: TGCAGTGCACCTCAAGCGGGCGAGACCCAGTACTTC

V gene: TRBV28
clone size: -
J gene: TRBJ2-7
CDR3 length: 15
D gene: TRBD1
CDR3 protein: CASSPGQASSYEQYF
CDR3 DNA: TGTGCCAGCAGTCCCGGACAGGCCAGCTCCTACGAGCAGTACTTC

V gene: TRBV5-6
clone size: few
J gene: TRBJ2-1
CDR3 length: 15
D gene: TRBD2
CDR3 protein: CASSLKRGANNEQFF
CDR3 DNA: TGTGCCAGCAGCTTGAAGCGGGGGGCCAACAATGAGCAGTTCTTC

V gene: TRBV29-1
clone size: many
J gene: TRBJ2-7
CDR3 length: 14
D gene: TRBD1
CDR3 protein: CSVTDRGHPYEQYF
CDR3 DNA: TGCAGCGTTACTGACAGGGGCCACCCGTACGAGCAGTACTTC

V gene: TRBV6-1
clone size: few
J gene: TRBJ2-1
CDR3 length: 14
D gene: TRBD1
CDR3 protein: CASSGAQGAHEQFF
CDR3 DNA: TGTGCCAGCAGTGGAGCCCAGGGGGCTCATGAGCAGTTCTTC

V gene: TRBV7-9
clone size: -
J gene: TRBJ2-5
CDR3 length: 13
D gene: -
CDR3 protein: CASSSPLEETQYF
CDR3 DNA: TGTGCCAGCAGCTCACCTCTAGAGGAGACCCAGTACTTC

V gene: TRBV19
clone size: -
J gene: TRBJ2-2
CDR3 length: 14
D gene: -
CDR3 protein: CASSIGLHTGELFF
CDR3 DNA: TGTGCCAGTAGTATCGGGCTGCACACCGGGGAGCTGTTTTTT

V gene: TRBV28
clone size: -
J gene: TRBJ2-7
CDR3 length: 16
D gene: TRBD1
CDR3 protein: CASTAWGTGGAYEQYF
CDR3 DNA: TGTGCCAGCACCGCCTGGGGGACAGGAGGAGCCTACGAGCAGTACTTC

V gene: TRBV5-6
clone size: few
J gene: TRBJ1-5
CDR3 length: 15
D gene: -
CDR3 protein: CASSADRQLNQPQHF
CDR3 DNA: TGTGCCAGCAGCGCGGACCGTCAGCTAAATCAGCCCCAGCATTTT

V gene: TRBV20-1
clone size: many
J gene: TRBJ2-2
CDR3 length: 14
D gene: TRBD2
CDR3 protein: CSAGLAGVTGELFF
CDR3 DNA: TGCAGTGCTGGACTAGCGGGAGTTACCGGGGAGCTGTTTTTT

V gene: TRBV5-6
clone size: -
J gene: TRBJ2-7
CDR3 length: 13
D gene: -
CDR3 protein: CASSLSVTYEQYF
CDR3 DNA: TGTGCCAGCAGCTTGTCGGTTACCTACGAGCAGTACTTC

V gene: TRBV4-1
clone size: many
J gene: TRBJ1-6
CDR3 length: 17
D gene: -
CDR3 protein: CASSQEWGDSYNSPLHF
CDR3 DNA: TGCGCCAGCAGCCAAGAGTGGGGGGACTCCTATAATTCACCCCTCCACTTT

V gene: TRBV10-3
clone size: -
J gene: TRBJ2-2
CDR3 length: 15
D gene: -
CDR3 protein: CAINGGQGNTGELFF
CDR3 DNA: TGTGCCATCAATGGAGGGCAGGGCAACACCGGGGAGCTGTTTTTT

V gene: TRBV6-5
clone size: -
J gene: TRBJ2-2
CDR3 length: 16
D gene: TRBD1
CDR3 protein: CASSYMGTGFTGELFF
CDR3 DNA: TGTGCCAGCAGCTACATGGGGACAGGGTTCACCGGGGAGCTGTTTTTT

V gene: TRBV7-9
clone size: -
J gene: TRBJ1-6
CDR3 length: 12
D gene: -
CDR3 protein: CASSPDRNLLHF
CDR3 DNA: TGTGCCAGCTCCCCCGACCGGAACTTGCTCCACTTT

V gene: TRBV15
clone size: -
J gene: TRBJ2-3
CDR3 length: 14
D gene: -
CDR3 protein: CATSKREDPDTQYF
CDR3 DNA: TGTGCCACCAGCAAAAGAGAAGACCCAGATACGCAGTATTTT

V gene: TRBV21-1
clone size: many
J gene: TRBJ2-7
CDR3 length: 10
D gene: -
CDR3 protein: CASNSYEQYF
CDR3 DNA: TGTGCCAGTAACTCCTACGAGCAGTACTTC

V gene: TRBV12-3/TRBV12-4
clone size: -
J gene: TRBJ2-1
CDR3 length: 12
D gene: TRBD1
CDR3 protein: CASSDPGQGTFF
CDR3 DNA: TGTGCCAGCAGTGACCCGGGACAGGGAACGTTCTTC

V gene: TRBV6-2/TRBV6-3
clone size: -
J gene: TRBJ2-5
CDR3 length: 15
D gene: TRBD2
CDR3 protein: CASSSFLAERETQYF
CDR3 DNA: TGTGCCAGCAGTTCCTTTCTAGCGGAGAGGGAGACCCAGTACTTC

V gene: TRBV15
clone size: -
J gene: TRBJ2-2
CDR3 length: 16
D gene: -
CDR3 protein: CATSRELGPHTGELFF
CDR3 DNA: TGTGCCACCAGCAGAGAATTGGGCCCCCACACCGGGGAGCTGTTTTTT

V gene: TRBV12-3/TRBV12-4
clone size: many
J gene: TRBJ2-7
CDR3 length: 15
D gene: -
CDR3 protein: CASSSQQGPAGEQYF
CDR3 DNA: TGTGCCAGCAGTTCCCAACAGGGTCCAGCGGGCGAGCAGTACTTC

V gene: TRBV11-2
clone size: -
J gene: TRBJ2-7
CDR3 length: 15
D gene: TRBD2
CDR3 protein: CASSLSPGLPYEQYF
CDR3 DNA: TGTGCCAGCAGCTTAAGCCCGGGACTACCCTACGAGCAGTACTTC

V gene: TRBV4-3
clone size: many
J gene: TRBJ2-1
CDR3 length: 15
D gene: -
CDR3 protein: CASSQDWSVYNEQFF
CDR3 DNA: TGCGCCAGCAGCCAAGATTGGTCCGTCTACAATGAGCAGTTCTTC

V gene: TRBV5-1
clone size: few
J gene: TRBJ2-3
CDR3 length: 14
D gene: -
CDR3 protein: CASSLATQSDTQYF
CDR3 DNA: TGCGCCAGCAGCTTGGCTACACAGTCAGATACGCAGTATTTT

V gene: TRBV10-3
clone size: -
J gene: TRBJ2-5
CDR3 length: 12
D gene: -
CDR3 protein: CAIRQGGETQYF
CDR3 DNA: TGTGCCATCAGACAGGGAGGGGAGACCCAGTACTTC

V gene: TRBV7-9
clone size: many
J gene: TRBJ2-7
CDR3 length: 16
D gene: TRBD2
CDR3 protein: CASSDDPSGGSYEQYF
CDR3 DNA: TGTGCCAGCAGCGACGACCCTAGCGGGGGCTCCTACGAGCAGTACTTC

V gene: TRBV12-3/TRBV12-4
clone size: -
J gene: TRBJ2-2
CDR3 length: 15
D gene: -
CDR3 protein: CASSLRGGSTGELFF
CDR3 DNA: TGTGCCAGCAGTTTAAGGGGGGGCAGCACCGGGGAGCTGTTTTTT

V gene: TRBV7-9
clone size: -
J gene: TRBJ1-2
CDR3 length: 14
D gene: TRBD1
CDR3 protein: CASSYRDRGHGYTF
CDR3 DNA: TGTGCCAGCAGCTACCGGGACAGGGGCCATGGCTACACCTTC

V gene: TRBV5-6
clone size: few
J gene: TRBJ2-3
CDR3 length: 16
D gene: -
CDR3 protein: CASSLQGRLSTDTQYF
CDR3 DNA: TGTGCCAGCAGCTTGCAGGGGCGATTGAGCACAGATACGCAGTATTTT

V gene: TRBV6-6
clone size: -
J gene: TRBJ1-2
CDR3 length: 13
D gene: TRBD1
CDR3 protein: CASTRTGSYGYTF
CDR3 DNA: TGTGCCAGCACTCGGACAGGGTCCTATGGCTACACCTTC

V gene: TRBV29-1
clone size: -
J gene: TRBJ1-2
CDR3 length: 13
D gene: TRBD1
CDR3 protein: CSVEWDRGSGYTF
CDR3 DNA: TGCAGCGTTGAATGGGACAGGGGGTCCGGCTACACCTTC

V gene: TRBV7-9
clone size: many
J gene: TRBJ1-2
CDR3 length: 16
D gene: TRBD1
CDR3 protein: CASSRSRDRVDYGYTF
CDR3 DNA: TGTGCCAGCAGCCGGTCCCGGGACAGGGTGGACTATGGCTACACCTTC

V gene: TRBV9
clone size: -
J gene: TRBJ2-2
CDR3 length: 15
D gene: TRBD2
CDR3 protein: CASSVAVGLASLLFF
CDR3 DNA: TGTGCCAGCAGCGTAGCTGTCGGACTAGCGAGTTTACTGTTTTTT

V gene: TRBV9
clone size: -
J gene: TRBJ2-3
CDR3 length: 13
D gene: -
CDR3 protein: CASSVGLTDTQYF
CDR3 DNA: TGTGCCAGCAGCGTGGGACTCACAGATACGCAGTATTTT

V gene: TRBV20-1
clone size: few
J gene: TRBJ2-1
CDR3 length: 11
D gene: -
CDR3 protein: CSARDLSEQFF
CDR3 DNA: TGCAGTGCTAGAGATTTATCGGAGCAGTTCTTC